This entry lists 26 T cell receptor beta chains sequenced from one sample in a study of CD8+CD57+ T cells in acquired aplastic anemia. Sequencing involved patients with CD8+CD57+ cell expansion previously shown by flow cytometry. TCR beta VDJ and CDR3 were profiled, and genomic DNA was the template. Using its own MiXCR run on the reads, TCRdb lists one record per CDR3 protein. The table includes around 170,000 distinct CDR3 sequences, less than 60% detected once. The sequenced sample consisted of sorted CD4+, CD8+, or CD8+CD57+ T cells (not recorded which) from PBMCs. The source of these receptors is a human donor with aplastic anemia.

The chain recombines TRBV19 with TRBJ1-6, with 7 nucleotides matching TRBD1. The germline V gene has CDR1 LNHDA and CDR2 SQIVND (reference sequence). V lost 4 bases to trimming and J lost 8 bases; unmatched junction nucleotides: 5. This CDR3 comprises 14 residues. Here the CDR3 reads CASSRVRGDSPLHF. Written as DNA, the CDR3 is TGTGCCAGTAGTAGGGTCAGGGGGGATTCACCCCTCCACTTT.

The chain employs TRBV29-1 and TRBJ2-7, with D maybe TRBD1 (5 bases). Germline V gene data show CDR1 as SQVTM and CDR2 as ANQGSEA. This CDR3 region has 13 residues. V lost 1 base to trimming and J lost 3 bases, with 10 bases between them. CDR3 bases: TGCAGCGTTGAAGGGACACAAAACTACGAGCAGTACTTC. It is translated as CSVEGTQNYEQYF.

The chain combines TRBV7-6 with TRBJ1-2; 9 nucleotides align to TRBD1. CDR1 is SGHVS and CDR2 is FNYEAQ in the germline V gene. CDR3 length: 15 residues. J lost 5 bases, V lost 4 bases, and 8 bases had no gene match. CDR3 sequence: CASSSLTGGAYGYTF. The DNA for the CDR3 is TGTGCCAGCAGCTCCCTCACAGGGGGCGCGTATGGCTACACCTTC.

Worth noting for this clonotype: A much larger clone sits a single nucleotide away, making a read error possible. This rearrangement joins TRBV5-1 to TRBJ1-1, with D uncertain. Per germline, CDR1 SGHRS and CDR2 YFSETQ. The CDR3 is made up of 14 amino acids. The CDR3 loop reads CASSPPDPNTDAFF. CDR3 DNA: TGCGCCAGCAGCCCCCCGGATCCGAACACTGATGCTTTCTTT.

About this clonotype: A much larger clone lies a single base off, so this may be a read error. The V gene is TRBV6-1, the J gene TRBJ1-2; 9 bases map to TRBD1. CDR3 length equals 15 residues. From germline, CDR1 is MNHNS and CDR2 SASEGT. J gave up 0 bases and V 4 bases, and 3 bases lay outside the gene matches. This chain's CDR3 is CASSARTGANYGYTF. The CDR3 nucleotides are TGTGCCAGCAGTGCCCGGACAGGGGCTAACTATGGCTACACCTTC.

CDR3 sequence: CASSGQGMQPQHF. CDR3 DNA sequence: TGTGCCAGCAGTGGACAGGGGATGCAGCCCCAGCATTTT. This chain links TRBV2 with TRBJ1-5; 8 bases align to TRBD1. V lost 4 bases to trimming and J lost 7 bases; unmatched junction nucleotides: 3. This CDR3 contains 13 residues. Germline CDR1 and CDR2: SNHLY and FYNNEI.

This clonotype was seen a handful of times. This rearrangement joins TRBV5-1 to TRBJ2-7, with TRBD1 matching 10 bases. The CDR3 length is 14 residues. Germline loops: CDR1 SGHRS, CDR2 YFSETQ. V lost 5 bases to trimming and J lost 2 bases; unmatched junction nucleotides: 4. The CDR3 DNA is TGCGCCAGCAGGAGGACAGGGGGGACCTACGAGCAGTACTTC. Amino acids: CASRRTGGTYEQYF.

The CDR3 is CAISSEASNTEAFF. Written as DNA, the CDR3 is TGTGCCATCAGCTCCGAAGCCTCGAACACTGAAGCTTTCTTT. The chain uses TRBV10-3 and TRBJ1-1; D is unresolved. V lost 6 bases and J 1 base, leaving 12 bases between the germline ends. Germline V gene data show CDR1 as ENHRY and CDR2 as SYGVKD. This CDR3 region has 14 residues.

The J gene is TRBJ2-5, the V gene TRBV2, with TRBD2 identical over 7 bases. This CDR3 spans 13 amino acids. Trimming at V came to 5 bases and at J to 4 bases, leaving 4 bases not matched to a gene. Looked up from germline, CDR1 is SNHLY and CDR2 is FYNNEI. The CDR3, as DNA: TGTGCCAGCAGTTGGGAGCGGGGAGAGACCCAGTACTTC. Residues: CASSWERGETQYF.

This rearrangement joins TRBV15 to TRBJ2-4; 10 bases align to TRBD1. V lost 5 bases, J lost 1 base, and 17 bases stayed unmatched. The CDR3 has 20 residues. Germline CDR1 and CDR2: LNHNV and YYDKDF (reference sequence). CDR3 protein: CATSSLRDRGPPFAKNIQYF. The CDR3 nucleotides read TGTGCCACCAGCTCCCTAAGAGACAGGGGGCCCCCTTTCGCCAAAAACATTCAGTACTTC.

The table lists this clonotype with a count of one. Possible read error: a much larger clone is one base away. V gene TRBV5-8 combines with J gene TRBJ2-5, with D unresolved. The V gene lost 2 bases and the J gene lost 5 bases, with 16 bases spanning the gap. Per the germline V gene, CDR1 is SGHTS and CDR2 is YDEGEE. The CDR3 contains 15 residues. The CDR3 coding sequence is TGTGCCAGCAGCTTTTCCTCTTGGGGTGGGGAGACCCAGTACTTC. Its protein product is CASSFSSWGGETQYF.

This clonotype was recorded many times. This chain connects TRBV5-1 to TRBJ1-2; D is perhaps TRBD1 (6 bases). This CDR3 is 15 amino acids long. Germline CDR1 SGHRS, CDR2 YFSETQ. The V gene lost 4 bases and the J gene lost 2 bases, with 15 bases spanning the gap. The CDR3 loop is CASSPGRGANYGYTF. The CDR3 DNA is TGCGCCAGCAGCCCAGGGCGGGGGGCGAACTATGGCTACACCTTC.

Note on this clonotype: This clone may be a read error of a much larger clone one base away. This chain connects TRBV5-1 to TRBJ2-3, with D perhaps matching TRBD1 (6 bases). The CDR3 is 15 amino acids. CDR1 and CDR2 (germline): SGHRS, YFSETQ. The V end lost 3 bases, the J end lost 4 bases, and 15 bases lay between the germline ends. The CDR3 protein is CASSSEGGRADTQYF. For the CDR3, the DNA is TGCGCCAGCAGCTCGGAAGGGGGACGCGCAGATACGCAGTATTTT.

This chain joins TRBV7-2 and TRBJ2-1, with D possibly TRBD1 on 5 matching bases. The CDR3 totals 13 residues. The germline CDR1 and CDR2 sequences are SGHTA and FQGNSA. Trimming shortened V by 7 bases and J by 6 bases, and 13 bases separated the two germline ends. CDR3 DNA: TGTGCCAGCACCGAGACAGTGTCCAATGAGCAGTTCTTC. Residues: CASTETVSNEQFF.

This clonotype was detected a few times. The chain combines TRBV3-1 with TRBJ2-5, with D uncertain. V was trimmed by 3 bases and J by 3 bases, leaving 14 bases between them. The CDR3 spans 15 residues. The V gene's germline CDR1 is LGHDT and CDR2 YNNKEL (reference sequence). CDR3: CASSHKAALEETQYF. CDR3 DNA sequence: TGTGCCAGCAGCCACAAGGCGGCCCTTGAAGAGACCCAGTACTTC.

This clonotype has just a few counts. In nucleotides, the CDR3 is TGTGCCAGCAGCCCTTCTAGCGGGAGGGCCAAGAATGAGCAGTTCTTC. Translation gives CASSPSSGRAKNEQFF. V usage is TRBV11-1 and J usage is TRBJ2-1; TRBD2 matches 12 bases. The CDR3 spans 16 residues. Trimming removed 5 bases from V and 7 bases from J; junction bases left unmatched: 9. Germline V gene sequence: CDR1 SGHAT, CDR2 FQDESV (reference sequence).

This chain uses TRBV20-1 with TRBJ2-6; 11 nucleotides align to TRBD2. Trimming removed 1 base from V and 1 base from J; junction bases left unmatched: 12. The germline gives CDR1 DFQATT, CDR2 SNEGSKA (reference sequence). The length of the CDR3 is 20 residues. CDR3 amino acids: CSARGGLAEMMLSGANVLTF. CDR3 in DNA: TGCAGTGCTAGAGGGGGACTAGCGGAGATGATGTTATCTGGGGCCAACGTCCTGACTTTC.

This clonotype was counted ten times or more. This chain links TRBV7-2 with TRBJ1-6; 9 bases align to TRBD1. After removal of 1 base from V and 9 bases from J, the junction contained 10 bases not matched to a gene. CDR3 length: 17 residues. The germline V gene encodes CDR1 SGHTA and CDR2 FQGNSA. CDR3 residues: CASSLEGQGRKTSPLHF. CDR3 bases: TGTGCCAGCAGCTTAGAAGGACAGGGGAGGAAAACTTCACCCCTCCACTTT.

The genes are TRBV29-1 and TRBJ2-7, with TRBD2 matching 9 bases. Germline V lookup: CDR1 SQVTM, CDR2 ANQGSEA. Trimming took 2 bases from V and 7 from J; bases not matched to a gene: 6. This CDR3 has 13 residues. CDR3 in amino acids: CSVEPSGGFEQYF. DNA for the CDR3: TGCAGCGTTGAACCGAGCGGGGGGTTTGAGCAGTACTTC.

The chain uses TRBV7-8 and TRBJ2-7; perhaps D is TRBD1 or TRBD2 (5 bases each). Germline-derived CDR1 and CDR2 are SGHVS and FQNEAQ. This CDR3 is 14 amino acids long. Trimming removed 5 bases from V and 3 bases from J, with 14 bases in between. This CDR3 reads CASSTRYRLYEQYV. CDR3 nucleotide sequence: TGTGCCAGCAGCACTAGGTACAGGCTCTACGAGCAGTACGTC.

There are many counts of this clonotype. In DNA, the CDR3 is TGTGCCACCAGTGATTGGACAGGCTACACCGGGGAGCTGTTTTTT. Its translation is CATSDWTGYTGELFF. V and J are TRBV24-1 and TRBJ2-2; TRBD1 agrees at 7 bases. CDR3 length: 15 amino acids. Germline loops: CDR1 KGHDR, CDR2 SFDVKD. V trimming: 2 bases; J trimming: 3 bases; junction bases outside the gene matches: 2.

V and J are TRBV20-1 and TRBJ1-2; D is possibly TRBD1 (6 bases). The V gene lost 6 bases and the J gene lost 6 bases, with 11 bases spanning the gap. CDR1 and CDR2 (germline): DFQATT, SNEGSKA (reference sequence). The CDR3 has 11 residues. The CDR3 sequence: CSASGAHGYTF. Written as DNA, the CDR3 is TGCAGTGCCTCGGGGGCCCATGGCTACACCTTC.

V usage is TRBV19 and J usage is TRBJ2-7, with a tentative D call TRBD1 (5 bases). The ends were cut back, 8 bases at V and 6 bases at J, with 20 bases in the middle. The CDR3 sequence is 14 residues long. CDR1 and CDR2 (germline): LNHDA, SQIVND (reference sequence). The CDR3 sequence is CASAPGHPPREQYF. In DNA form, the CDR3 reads TGTGCCAGTGCCCCCGGACACCCTCCCCGCGAGCAGTACTTC.

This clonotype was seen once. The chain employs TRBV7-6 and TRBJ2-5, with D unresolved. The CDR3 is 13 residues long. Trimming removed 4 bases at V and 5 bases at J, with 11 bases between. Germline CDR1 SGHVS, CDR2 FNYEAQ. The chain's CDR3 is CASSYTFRETQYF. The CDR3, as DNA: TGTGCCAGCAGCTATACCTTTCGGGAGACCCAGTACTTC.

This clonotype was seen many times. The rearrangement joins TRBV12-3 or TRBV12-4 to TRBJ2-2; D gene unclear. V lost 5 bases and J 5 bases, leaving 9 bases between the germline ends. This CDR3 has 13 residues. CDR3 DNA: TGTGCCAGCAGTCTGAACCCTACCGGGGAGCTGTTTTTT. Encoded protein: CASSLNPTGELFF.

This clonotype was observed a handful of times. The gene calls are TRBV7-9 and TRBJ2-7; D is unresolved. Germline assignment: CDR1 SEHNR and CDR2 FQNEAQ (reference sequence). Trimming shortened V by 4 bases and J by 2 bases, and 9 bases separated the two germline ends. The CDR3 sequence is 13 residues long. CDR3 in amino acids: CASSSGRAYEQYF. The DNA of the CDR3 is TGTGCCAGCAGCTCCGGACGGGCCTACGAGCAGTACTTC.